Listed below are T cell receptor beta chains from one sample, sequenced in a study of early T cells in non-severe SARS-CoV-2 infection. TCRdb called the 5' RACE reads again in MiXCR, with one record for every CDR3 protein. The sample yields about 100,000 distinct CDR3 sequences, 13% seen once. The specimen sequenced was whole blood. Receptors were obtained from an adult who was a healthcare worker with PCR-confirmed SARS-CoV-2 infection or an uninfected control (not recorded which). CDR3s include the opening cysteine and the closing phenylalanine or tryptophan. A D gene is named only where the DNA matches it firmly. Part of the rows lack a size; the others show once, few, many or a class for expanded clones.

- TRBJ2-7 TRBD2 TRBV29-1 TGCAGCGTTGTGGGACTAGCGGGAAACGAGCAGTACTTC CSVVGLAGNEQYF
many TRBJ1-2 - TRBV4-3 TGCGCCAGCAGCCAAGTAGGGGAAACGGAGAACTATGGCTACACCTTC CASSQVGETENYGYTF
- TRBJ2-3 TRBD1 TRBV20-1 TGCAGTGCCTCGAGGGGGACAGGCGGCACAGATACGCAGTATTTT CSASRGTGGTDTQYF
few TRBJ2-7 - TRBV5-5 TGTGCCAGCAGCCCCCCCCTGATGGGGGCCCCATTCCGGTACTTC CASSPPLMGAPFRYF
- TRBJ2-5 - TRBV29-1 TGCAGCTCCGGGGGCGGGACCCAGTACTTC CSSGGGTQYF
few TRBJ1-2 - TRBV29-1 TGCAGCGTTGAATGGGGGATGGGTGGCTACACCTTC CSVEWGMGGYTF
- TRBJ2-4 - TRBV6-2/TRBV6-3 TGTGCCAGCAGCACCCTCGCTGTCGGGAAAAACATTCAGTACTTC CASSTLAVGKNIQYF
many TRBJ2-3 TRBD2 TRBV29-1 TGCAGCGTTGAGGTGATAGCGGGAGGAAATACGCAGTATTTT CSVEVIAGGNTQYF
- TRBJ1-2 TRBD1 TRBV5-6 TGTGCCAGCACCATGGCGGGGACAGACCTACGTGGCTACACCTTC CASTMAGTDLRGYTF
many TRBJ2-3 TRBD2 TRBV7-9 TGTGCCAGCAGCAAGACGCCTAGCGGGGCCACAGATACGCAGTATTTT CASSKTPSGATDTQYF
few TRBJ2-3 - TRBV13 TGTGCCAGCAGCTTCCAAGGACCAACCACAGATACGCAGTATTTT CASSFQGPTTDTQYF
many TRBJ2-1 TRBD2 TRBV7-9 TGTGCCAGCACGGGCTACCCCGGGGGGAATGAGCAGTTCTTC CASTGYPGGNEQFF
many TRBJ2-4 - TRBV4-1 TGCGCCAGCAGCCAAGATGAAGTAGCCAAAAACATTCAGTACTTC CASSQDEVAKNIQYF
many TRBJ1-1 TRBD1 TRBV7-8 TGTGCCAGCACCCTGTTTTCTAGGGGGCTAATGAACACTGAAGCTTTCTTT CASTLFSRGLMNTEAFF
few TRBJ1-4 TRBD1 TRBV7-6 TGTGCCAGCAGCTCGCTCCGGGGACAGAATAATGAAAAACTGTTTTTT CASSSLRGQNNEKLFF
few TRBJ2-7 TRBD2 TRBV6-5 TGTGCCAGCAGTTTCCGACTAGCGGCAATCTACGAGCAGTACTTC CASSFRLAAIYEQYF
many TRBJ1-2 TRBD1 TRBV11-2 TGTGCCAGCAGCCACAGGGGGACAGATGGCTACACCTTC CASSHRGTDGYTF
few TRBJ1-5 - TRBV12-3/TRBV12-4 TGTGCCAGCAGTTTCCAGCACAATCAGCCCCAGCATTTT CASSFQHNQPQHF
many TRBJ2-1 - TRBV18 TGTGCCAGCTCACAAGTGAATGAGCAGTTCTTC CASSQVNEQFF
few TRBJ2-1 - TRBV5-1 TGCGCCAGCAGCTTGGGACAGAGCTACAATGAGCAGTTCTTC CASSLGQSYNEQFF
- TRBJ1-2 TRBD1 TRBV18 TGTGCCAGCTCACCTCCGGGACAGGGGGAGCATGGCTACACCTTC CASSPPGQGEHGYTF
many TRBJ2-1 - TRBV11-2 TGTGCCAGCAGCTTTACTAGGCACAATGAGCAGTTCTTC CASSFTRHNEQFF
- TRBJ2-7 - TRBV2 TGTGCCAGCAGTGGCACCAGAACTAGCTCCTACGAGCAGTACTTC CASSGTRTSSYEQYF
- TRBJ2-2 TRBD1 TRBV2 TGTGCCAGCAGTGTGTCCAGGGGGCTCTCCGGGGAGCTGTTTTTT CASSVSRGLSGELFF
many TRBJ2-1 - TRBV20-1 TGCAGTGCTAGAGAAGGTGTAGGCGATGAGCAGTTCTTC CSAREGVGDEQFF
- TRBJ2-1 TRBD1 TRBV7-9 TGTGCCAGCAGCCAAAAAACCGGGACAGCCGACCCATTCTACAATGAGCAGTTCTTC CASSQKTGTADPFYNEQFF
many TRBJ2-2 TRBD1 TRBV4-2 TGTGCCAGCAGCCAAGGCGGTAAAGGGGGCACTGAGGACACCGGGGAGCTGTTTTTT CASSQGGKGGTEDTGELFF
few TRBJ2-5 - TRBV29-1 TGCAGCGCCCAGACCGGGGAGGAGACCCAGTACTTC CSAQTGEETQYF
few TRBJ2-1 - TRBV7-6 TGTGCCAGCAGCTTAGCCCAACCGAGGAATGAGCAGTTCTTC CASSLAQPRNEQFF
few TRBJ2-1 TRBD1 TRBV6-4 TGTGCCAGCAGTGTTGGGACAGGGGATGGGAATGAGCAGTTCTTC CASSVGTGDGNEQFF
many TRBJ1-5 - TRBV19 TGTGCCAGTAGTATAGATCGAACCGGTTCCTCCTTTTGGGATCAGCCCCAGCATTTT CASSIDRTGSSFWDQPQHF
- TRBJ2-1 - TRBV6-6 TGTGCCAGCAGTTACCCACAGGTCAATGAGCAGTTCTTC CASSYPQVNEQFF
many TRBJ2-4 - TRBV6-1 TGTGCCAGCCGGAAGGGGGGCGAAAACATTCAGTACTTC CASRKGGENIQYF
many TRBJ2-7 TRBD1 TRBV20-1 TGCAGTGCTAGAGGGACGTCCGGGACAGGGGGTCGCGAGCAGTACTTC CSARGTSGTGGREQYF
few TRBJ2-1 - TRBV24-1 TGTGCCACCAGTGATCCGCGCGGGGACCAGAATGAGCAGTTCTTC CATSDPRGDQNEQFF
many TRBJ2-3 TRBD2 TRBV20-1 TGCAGTGCTAGTTCTATTTCGAGATTCTTTAGCGGGGGGCGCTACGAGGAGTATTTT CSASSISRFFSGGRYEEYF
- TRBJ2-2 - TRBV28 TGTGCCAGCAGTTTTTTTAGGAACACCGGGGAGCTGTTTTTT CASSFFRNTGELFF
many TRBJ1-4 TRBD1 TRBV20-1 TGCAGTGCCCCACGACAGGGTAATGAAAAACTGTTTTTT CSAPRQGNEKLFF
- TRBJ2-7 - TRBV6-2/TRBV6-3 TGTGCCAGCAGTTACGGCACCTACGAGCAGTACTTC CASSYGTYEQYF
many TRBJ1-1 - TRBV7-2 TGTGCCAGCAGCTTTATCGGCTACACTGAAGCTTTCTTT CASSFIGYTEAFF
many TRBJ1-1 - TRBV7-9 TGTGCCAGCAGCCCGGGAACCTATCCTGAAGCTTTCTTT CASSPGTYPEAFF
once TRBJ2-1 - TRBV6-5 TGTGCCAGCAGCTCAATAGAGAGCTCCTACAATGAGCAGTTCTTC CASSSIESSYNEQFF